The rows below give T cell receptor beta chains drawn from one sample of a study of CD8 T cells in Susac syndrome. TCRdb reanalysed the immunoSEQ multiplex PCR reads using MiXCR and keeps one entry per CDR3 protein. The table shows over 300,000 distinct CDR3 sequences, with around 90% occurring only once. The source material was CD4+ T cells from PBMCs. Source of these receptors: a human donor with multiple sclerosis. The CDR3 runs from the conserved cysteine through the conserved F or W.

TRBJ1-5	TRBV2	CASSEDTPNQPQHF
TRBJ2-5	TRBV30	CAWSYNRQETQYF
TRBJ2-1	TRBV7-7	CASSVGRLGYEQFF
TRBJ2-7	TRBV19	CASSRTGTELDEQYF
TRBJ1-1	TRBV29-1	CSGTVNTEAFF
TRBJ1-2	TRBV6-6	CAGGTGGARSYGYTF
TRBJ1-5	TRBV7-9	CASSLTLGQPQHF
TRBJ2-2	TRBV7-9	CASSLTGLAATGELFF
TRBJ1-5	TRBV30	CAWSVRGGNQPQHF
TRBJ1-1	TRBV18	CASSPAGRNTEAFF
TRBJ2-7	TRBV7-2	CASSAQLAGPYEQYF
TRBJ1-1	TRBV7-3	CASSSKGGVTEAFF
TRBJ2-7	TRBV7-2	CASSPDTYYEQYF
TRBJ2-7	TRBV20-1	CSALRGTEQYF
TRBJ1-3	TRBV6-5	CASSYSTGAGNTIYF
TRBJ1-1	TRBV2	CASSESEAFF
TRBJ2-7	TRBV7-8	CASSLGSGSGEQYF
TRBJ2-7	TRBV7-2	CASSLEPSGVYEQYF
TRBJ1-1	TRBV5-1	CASSLEGVLTEAFF
TRBJ2-1	TRBV9	CASSATISSYNEQFF
TRBJ2-1	TRBV11-2	CASSLAGGYSEQFF
TRBJ2-2	TRBV7-2	CASSPSKGLAGGQGTGELFF
TRBJ1-3	TRBV6-1	CASSAPARQGSSGNTIYF
TRBJ1-6	TRBV10-2	CASSESTDSPLHF
TRBJ2-2	TRBV5-1	CASSSSTGENGELFF
TRBJ1-5	TRBV3-1	CASSQDPQPNQPQHF
TRBJ2-1	TRBV20-1	CSARTSPYNEQFF
TRBJ2-6	TRBV11-1	CASSLGAGSSGANVLTF
TRBJ1-5	TRBV6-2/TRBV6-3	CASRRRGDSNQPQHF